This T cell receptor beta chain came from a study of blood T cell repertoires in COVID-19. Across the study: The United States, Italy and Spain were the sources of the acute and convalescent COVID-19 samples. PBMCs, B-cell-depleted T cells, or T cells provided the cDNA or gDNA that made up the material.

This clone showed up just a few times. In the original analysis: From reference gene primer amplification, estimates of nucleated cell counts were derived. Profiled with immunoSEQ multiplex PCR; TCRdb holds only in-frame clones, not every one. V and J calls and clone size are those listed in that table; D and trimming were worked out from the DNA. Of about 380,000 clones in the sample, roughly 90% were seen once. This CDR3 comprises 15 residues. The germline gives CDR1 MGHDK, CDR2 SYGVNS. The V end lost 7 bases, the J end lost 15 bases, and 28 bases lay between the germline ends. The sequenced sample was peripheral blood. This sequence originates from a man aged 40-49 years with acute or convalescent COVID-19. The rearrangement joins TRBV25-1 to TRBJ2-1; D perhaps matches TRBD1 (6 bases). CDR3 amino acids: CASTYSYRDKTGPFF. The CDR3 DNA reads TGTGCCAGCACCTACAGCTACCGGGACAAGACGGGCCCGTTCTTC.